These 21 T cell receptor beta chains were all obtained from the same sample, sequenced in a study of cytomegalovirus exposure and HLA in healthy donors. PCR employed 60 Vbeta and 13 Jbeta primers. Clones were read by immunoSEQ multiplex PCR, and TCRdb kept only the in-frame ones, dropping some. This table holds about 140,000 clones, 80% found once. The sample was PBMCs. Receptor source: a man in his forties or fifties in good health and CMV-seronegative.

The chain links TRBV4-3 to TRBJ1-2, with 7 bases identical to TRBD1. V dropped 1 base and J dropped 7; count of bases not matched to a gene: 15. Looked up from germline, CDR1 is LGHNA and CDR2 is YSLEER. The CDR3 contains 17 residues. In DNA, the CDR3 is TGCGCCAGCAGCCAAGCACTTGACAGGGCCGAGGCTATTGGCTACACCTTC. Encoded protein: CASSQALDRAEAIGYTF.

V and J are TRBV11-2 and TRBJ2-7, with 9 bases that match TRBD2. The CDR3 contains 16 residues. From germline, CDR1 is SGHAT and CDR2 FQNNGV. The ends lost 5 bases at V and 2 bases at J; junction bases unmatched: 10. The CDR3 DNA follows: TGTGCCAGCAGCCCGACGGTCGCGGGGGGGCCCTACGAGCAGTACTTC. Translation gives CASSPTVAGGPYEQYF. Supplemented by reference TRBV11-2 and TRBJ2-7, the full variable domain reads EAGVAQSPRYKIIEKRQSVAFWCNPISGHATLYWYQQILGQGPKLLIQFQNNGVVDDSQLPKDRFSAERLKGVDSTLKIQPAKLEDSAVYLCASSPTVAGGPYEQYFGPGTRLTVT.

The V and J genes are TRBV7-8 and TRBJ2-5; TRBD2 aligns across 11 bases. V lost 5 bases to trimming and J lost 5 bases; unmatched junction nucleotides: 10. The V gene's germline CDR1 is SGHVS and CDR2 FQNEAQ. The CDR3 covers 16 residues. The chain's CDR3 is CASSLSGGAIGETQYF. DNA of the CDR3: TGTGCCAGCAGCCTTAGCGGGGGGGCCATAGGGGAGACCCAGTACTTC. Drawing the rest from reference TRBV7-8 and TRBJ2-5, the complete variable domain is GAGVSQSPRYKVAKRGQDVALRCDPISGHVSLFWYQQALGQGPEFLTYFQNEAQLDKSGLPSDRFFAERPEGSVSTLKIQRTQQEDSAVYLCASSLSGGAIGETQYFGPGTRLLVL.

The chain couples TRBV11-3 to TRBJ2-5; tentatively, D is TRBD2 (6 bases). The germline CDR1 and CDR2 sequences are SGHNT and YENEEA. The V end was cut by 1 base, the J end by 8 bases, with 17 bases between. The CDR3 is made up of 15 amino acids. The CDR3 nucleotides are TGTGCCAGCAGCTTAGGGAGGGCCAGGGAGGAAACCCAGTACTTC. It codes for CASSLGRAREETQYF.

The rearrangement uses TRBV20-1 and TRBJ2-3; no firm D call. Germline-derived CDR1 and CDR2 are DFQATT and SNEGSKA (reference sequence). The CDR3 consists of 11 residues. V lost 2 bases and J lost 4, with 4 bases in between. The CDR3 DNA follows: TGCAGTGCTAGACGAGCAGATACGCAGTATTTT. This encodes CSARRADTQYF.

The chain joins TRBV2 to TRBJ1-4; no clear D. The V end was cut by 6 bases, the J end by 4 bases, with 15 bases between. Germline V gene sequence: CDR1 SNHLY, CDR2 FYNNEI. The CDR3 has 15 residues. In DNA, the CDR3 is TGTGCCAGCAGGCGAGCGACGGGGATTAATGAAAAACTGTTTTTT. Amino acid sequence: CASRRATGINEKLFF.

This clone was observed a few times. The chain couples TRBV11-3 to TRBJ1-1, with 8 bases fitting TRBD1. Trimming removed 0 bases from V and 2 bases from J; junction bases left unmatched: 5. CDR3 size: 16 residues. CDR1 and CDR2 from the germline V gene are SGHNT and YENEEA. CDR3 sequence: CASSLDRDRFNTEAFF. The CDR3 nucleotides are TGTGCCAGCAGCTTAGATCGGGACAGGTTTAACACTGAAGCTTTCTTT.

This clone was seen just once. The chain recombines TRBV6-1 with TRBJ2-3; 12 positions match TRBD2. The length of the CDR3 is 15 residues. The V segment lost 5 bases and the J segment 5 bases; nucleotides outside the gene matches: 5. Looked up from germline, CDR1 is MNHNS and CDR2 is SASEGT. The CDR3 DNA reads TGTGCCAGCAGTCTAGCGGGGGGGCTGCTAGATACGCAGTATTTT. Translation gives CASSLAGGLLDTQYF.

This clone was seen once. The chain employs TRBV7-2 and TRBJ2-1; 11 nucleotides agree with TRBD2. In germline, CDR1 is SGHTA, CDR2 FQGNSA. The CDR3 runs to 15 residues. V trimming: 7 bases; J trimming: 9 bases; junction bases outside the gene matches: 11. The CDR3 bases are TGTGCCAGCATCGTTAGCGGGGGGGCAGGTGCTGAGCAGTTCTTC. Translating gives CASIVSGGAGAEQFF.

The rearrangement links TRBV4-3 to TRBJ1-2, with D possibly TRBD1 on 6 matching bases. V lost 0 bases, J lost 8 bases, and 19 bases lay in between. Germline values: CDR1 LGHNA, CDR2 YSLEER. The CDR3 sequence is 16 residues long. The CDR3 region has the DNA TGCGCCAGCAGCCAAGAGGGGGCGGCAGGTCCCGAAGGCTACACCTTC. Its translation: CASSQEGAAGPEGYTF.

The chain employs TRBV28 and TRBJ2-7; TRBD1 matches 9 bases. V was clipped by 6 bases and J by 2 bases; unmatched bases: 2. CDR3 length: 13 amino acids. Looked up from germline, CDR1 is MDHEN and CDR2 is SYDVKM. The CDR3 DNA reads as TGTGCCAGCAGAGGGACAGGGCCCTACGAGCAGTACTTC. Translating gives CASRGTGPYEQYF.

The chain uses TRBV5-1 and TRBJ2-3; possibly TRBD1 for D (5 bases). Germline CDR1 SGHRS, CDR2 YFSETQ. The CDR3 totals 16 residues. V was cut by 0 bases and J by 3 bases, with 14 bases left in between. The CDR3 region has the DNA TGCGCCAGCAGCTTGGGGCAGGGTTGGAGAACAGATACGCAGTATTTT. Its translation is CASSLGQGWRTDTQYF.

CDR3 sequence reads: CASSPGQGAAGRSEAFF. The CDR3, as DNA: TGTGCCAGTAGTCCGGGACAGGGGGCGGCCGGCCGCTCTGAAGCTTTCTTT. This rearrangement joins TRBV19 to TRBJ1-1, with 12 bases lining up with TRBD1. In germline, CDR1 is LNHDA, CDR2 SQIVND (reference sequence). The CDR3 sequence is 17 residues long. Unmatched junction bases numbered 13, after V lost 5 bases and J lost 6 bases.

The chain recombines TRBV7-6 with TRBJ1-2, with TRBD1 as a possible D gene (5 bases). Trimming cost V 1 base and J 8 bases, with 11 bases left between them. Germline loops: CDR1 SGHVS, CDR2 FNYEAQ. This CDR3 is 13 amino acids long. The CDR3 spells CASSLGAGYGYTF. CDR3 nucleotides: TGTGCCAGCAGCTTAGGGGCAGGGTACGGCTACACCTTC.

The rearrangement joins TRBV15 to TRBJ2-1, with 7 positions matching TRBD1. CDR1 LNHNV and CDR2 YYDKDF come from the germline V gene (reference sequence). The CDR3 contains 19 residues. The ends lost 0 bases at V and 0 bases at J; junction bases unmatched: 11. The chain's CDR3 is CATSRDRVRQGSSYNEQFF. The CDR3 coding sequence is TGTGCCACCAGCAGAGATCGGGTCCGACAGGGCAGCTCCTACAATGAGCAGTTCTTC.

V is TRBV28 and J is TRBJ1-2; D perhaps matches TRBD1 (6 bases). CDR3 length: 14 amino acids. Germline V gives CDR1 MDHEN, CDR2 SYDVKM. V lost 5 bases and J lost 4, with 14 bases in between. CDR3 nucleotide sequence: TGTGCCAGCAGTGAACCCGGGACAATCTATGGCTACACCTTC. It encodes CASSEPGTIYGYTF.

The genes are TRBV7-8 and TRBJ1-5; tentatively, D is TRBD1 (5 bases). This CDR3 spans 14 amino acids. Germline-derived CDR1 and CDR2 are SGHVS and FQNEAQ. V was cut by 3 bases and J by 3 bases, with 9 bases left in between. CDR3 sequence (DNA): TGTGCCAGCAGCTTTGGACACCCCAATCAGCCCCAGCATTTT. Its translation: CASSFGHPNQPQHF.

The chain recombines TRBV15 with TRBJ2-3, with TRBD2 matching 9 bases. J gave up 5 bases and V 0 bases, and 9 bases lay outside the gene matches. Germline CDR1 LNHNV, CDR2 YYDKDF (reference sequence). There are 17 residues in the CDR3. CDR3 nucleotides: TGTGCCACCAGCAGAGACGGAAGCGGGGGGTTGGGAGATACGCAGTATTTT. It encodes CATSRDGSGGLGDTQYF.

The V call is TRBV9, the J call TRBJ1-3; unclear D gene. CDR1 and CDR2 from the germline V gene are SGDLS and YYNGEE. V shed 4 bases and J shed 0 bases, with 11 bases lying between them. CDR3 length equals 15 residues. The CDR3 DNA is TGTGCCAGCAGCTTTGCGGGGAGCTCTGGAAACACCATATATTTT. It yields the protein CASSFAGSSGNTIYF.

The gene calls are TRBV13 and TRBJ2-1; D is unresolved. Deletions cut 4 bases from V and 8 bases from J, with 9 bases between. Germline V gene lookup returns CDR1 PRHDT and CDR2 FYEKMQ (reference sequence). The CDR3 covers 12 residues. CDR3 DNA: TGTGCCAGCAGCTCCAGGTGGGATGAGCAGTTCTTC. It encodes CASSSRWDEQFF.

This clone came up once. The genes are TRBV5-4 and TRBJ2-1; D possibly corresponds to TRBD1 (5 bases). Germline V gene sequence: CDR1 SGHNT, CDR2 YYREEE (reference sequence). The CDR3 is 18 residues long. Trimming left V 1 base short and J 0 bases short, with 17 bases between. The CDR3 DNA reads TGTGCCAGCAGCTTGTACAGGCTACGTATGAGCTCCTACAATGAGCAGTTCTTC. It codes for CASSLYRLRMSSYNEQFF.